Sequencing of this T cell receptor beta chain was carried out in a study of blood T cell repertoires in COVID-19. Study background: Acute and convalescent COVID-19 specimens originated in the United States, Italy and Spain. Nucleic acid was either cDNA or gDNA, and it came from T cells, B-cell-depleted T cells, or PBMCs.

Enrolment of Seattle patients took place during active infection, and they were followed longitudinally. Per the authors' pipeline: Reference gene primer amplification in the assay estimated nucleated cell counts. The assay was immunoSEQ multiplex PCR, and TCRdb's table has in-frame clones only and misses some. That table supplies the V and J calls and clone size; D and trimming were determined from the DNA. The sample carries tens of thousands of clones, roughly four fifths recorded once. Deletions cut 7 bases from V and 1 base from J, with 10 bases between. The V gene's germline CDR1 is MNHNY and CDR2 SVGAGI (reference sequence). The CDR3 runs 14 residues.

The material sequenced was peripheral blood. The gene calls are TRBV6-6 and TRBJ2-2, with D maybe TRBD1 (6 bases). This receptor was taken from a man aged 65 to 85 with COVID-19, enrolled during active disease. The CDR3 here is CASTGQLNTGELFF. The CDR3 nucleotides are TGTGCCAGCACCGGACAGCTGAACACCGGGGAGCTGTTTTTT.